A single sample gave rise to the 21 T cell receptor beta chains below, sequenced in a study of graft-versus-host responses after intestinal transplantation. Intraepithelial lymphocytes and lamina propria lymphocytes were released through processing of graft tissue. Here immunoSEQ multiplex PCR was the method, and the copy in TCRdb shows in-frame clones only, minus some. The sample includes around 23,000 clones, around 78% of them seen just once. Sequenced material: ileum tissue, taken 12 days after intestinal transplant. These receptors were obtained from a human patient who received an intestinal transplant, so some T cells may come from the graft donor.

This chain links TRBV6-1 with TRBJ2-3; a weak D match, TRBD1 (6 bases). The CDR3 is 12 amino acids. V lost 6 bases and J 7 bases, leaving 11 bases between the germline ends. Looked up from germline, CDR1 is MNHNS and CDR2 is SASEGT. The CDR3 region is CASSLQGNTQYF. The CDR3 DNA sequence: TGTGCCAGCAGCCTACAGGGAAATACGCAGTATTTT.

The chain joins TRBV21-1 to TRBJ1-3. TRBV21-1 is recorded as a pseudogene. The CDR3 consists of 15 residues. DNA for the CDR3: TGTGCCAGTTTCCGGCGGGCCGACTCTGGAAACACCATATATTTT. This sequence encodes CASFRRADSGNTIYF.

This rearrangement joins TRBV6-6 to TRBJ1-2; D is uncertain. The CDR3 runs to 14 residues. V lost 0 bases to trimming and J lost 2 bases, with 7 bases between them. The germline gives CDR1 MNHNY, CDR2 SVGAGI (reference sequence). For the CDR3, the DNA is TGTGCCAGCAGTTACTCGGCCGAAAACTATGGCTACACCTTC. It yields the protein CASSYSAENYGYTF.

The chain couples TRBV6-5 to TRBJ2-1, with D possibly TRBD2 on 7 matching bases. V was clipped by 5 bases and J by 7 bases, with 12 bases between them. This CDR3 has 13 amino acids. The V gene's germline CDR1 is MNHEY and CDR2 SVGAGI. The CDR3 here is CASSHGGPNEQFF. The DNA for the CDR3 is TGTGCCAGCAGTCACGGGGGGCCGAATGAGCAGTTCTTC.

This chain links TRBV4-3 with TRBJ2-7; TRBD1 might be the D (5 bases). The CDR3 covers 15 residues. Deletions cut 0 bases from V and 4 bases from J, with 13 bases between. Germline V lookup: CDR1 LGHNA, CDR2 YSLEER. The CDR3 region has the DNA TGCGCCAGCAGCCAAGATACGAGACAGTGGTACGAGCAGTACTTC. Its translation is CASSQDTRQWYEQYF.

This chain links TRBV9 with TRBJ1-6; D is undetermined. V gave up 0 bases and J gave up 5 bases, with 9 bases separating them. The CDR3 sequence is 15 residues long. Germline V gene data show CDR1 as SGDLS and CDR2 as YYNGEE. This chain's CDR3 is CASSVGTVHNSPLHF. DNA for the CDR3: TGTGCCAGCAGCGTAGGTACTGTCCATAATTCACCCCTCCACTTT.

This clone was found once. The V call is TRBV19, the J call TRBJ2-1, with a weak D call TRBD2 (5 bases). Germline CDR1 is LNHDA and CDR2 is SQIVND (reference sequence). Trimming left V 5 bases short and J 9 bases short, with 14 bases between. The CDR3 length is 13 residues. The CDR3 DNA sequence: TGTGCCAGTAGTCCGACCCTAGCCGTTGAGCAGTTCTTC. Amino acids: CASSPTLAVEQFF. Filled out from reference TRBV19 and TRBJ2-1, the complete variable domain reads DGGITQSPKYLFRKEGQNVTLSCEQNLNHDAMYWYRQDPGQGLRLIYYSQIVNDFQKGDIAEGYSVSREKKESFPLTVTSAQKNPTAFYLCASSPTLAVEQFFGPGTRLTVL.

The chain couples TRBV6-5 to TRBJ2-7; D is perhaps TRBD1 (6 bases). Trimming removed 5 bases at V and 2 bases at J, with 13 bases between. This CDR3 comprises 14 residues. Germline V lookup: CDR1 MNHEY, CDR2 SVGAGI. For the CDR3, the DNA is TGTGCCAGCAGTGCAGACAGGCCACCCTACGAGCAGTACTTC. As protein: CASSADRPPYEQYF.

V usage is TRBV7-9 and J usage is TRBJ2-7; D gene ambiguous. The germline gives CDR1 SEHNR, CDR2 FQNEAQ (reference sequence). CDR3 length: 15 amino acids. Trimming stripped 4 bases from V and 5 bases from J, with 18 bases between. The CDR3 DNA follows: TGTGCCAGCAGCTCTAACGTAAGACAAGTCGACGAGCAGTACTTC. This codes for CASSSNVRQVDEQYF.

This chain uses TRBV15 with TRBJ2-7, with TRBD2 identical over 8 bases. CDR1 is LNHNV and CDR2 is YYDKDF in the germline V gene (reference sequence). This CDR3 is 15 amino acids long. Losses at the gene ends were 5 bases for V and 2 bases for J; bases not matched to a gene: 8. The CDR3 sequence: CATSPTAAGAYEQYF. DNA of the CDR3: TGTGCCACCAGCCCAACCGCAGCGGGAGCCTACGAGCAGTACTTC.

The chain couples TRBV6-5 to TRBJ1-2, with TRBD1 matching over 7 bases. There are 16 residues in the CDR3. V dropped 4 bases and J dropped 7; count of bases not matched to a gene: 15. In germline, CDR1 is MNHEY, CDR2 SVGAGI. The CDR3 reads CASSFGSRDRVLGYTF. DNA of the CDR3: TGTGCCAGCAGTTTCGGCTCCCGTGACAGGGTTCTTGGCTACACCTTC.

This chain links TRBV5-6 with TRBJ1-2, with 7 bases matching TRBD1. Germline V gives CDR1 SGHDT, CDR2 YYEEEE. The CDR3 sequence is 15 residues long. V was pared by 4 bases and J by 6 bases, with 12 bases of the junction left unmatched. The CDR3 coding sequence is TGTGCCAGCAGCCAGATGGACAGGCCGAGGAATGGCTACACCTTC. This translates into CASSQMDRPRNGYTF. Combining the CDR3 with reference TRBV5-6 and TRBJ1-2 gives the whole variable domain DAGVTQSPTHLIKTRGQQVTLRCSPKSGHDTVSWYQQALGQGPQFIFQYYEEEERQRGNFPDRFSGHQFPNYSSELNVNALLLGDSALYLCASSQMDRPRNGYTFGSGTRLTVV.

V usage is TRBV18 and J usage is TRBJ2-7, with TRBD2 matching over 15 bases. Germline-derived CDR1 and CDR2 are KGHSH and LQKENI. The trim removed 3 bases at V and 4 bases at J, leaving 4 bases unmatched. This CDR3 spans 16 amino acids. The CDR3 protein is CASSPSGLAGGYEQYF. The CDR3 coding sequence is TGTGCCAGCTCACCTTCCGGACTAGCGGGGGGGTACGAGCAGTACTTC.

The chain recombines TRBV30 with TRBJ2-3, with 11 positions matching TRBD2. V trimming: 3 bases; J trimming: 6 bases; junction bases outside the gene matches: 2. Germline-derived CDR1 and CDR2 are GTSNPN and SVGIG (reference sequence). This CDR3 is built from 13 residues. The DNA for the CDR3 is TGTGCCTGGAGGGGACTAGCGGACGATACGCAGTATTTT. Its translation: CAWRGLADDTQYF.

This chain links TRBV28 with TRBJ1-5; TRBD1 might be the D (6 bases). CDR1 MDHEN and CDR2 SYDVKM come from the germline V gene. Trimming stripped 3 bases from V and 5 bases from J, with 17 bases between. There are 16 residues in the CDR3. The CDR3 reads CASSFGRGLGDQPQHF. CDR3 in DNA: TGTGCCAGCAGTTTCGGCAGGGGATTGGGGGATCAGCCCCAGCATTTT.

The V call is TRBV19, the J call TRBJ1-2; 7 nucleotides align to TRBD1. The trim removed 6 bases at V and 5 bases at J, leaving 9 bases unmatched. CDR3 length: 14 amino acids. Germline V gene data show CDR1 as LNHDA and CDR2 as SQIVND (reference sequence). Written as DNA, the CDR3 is TGTGCCAGTAGGCGACAGGGTTTAGTTTATGGCTACACCTTC. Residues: CASRRQGLVYGYTF.

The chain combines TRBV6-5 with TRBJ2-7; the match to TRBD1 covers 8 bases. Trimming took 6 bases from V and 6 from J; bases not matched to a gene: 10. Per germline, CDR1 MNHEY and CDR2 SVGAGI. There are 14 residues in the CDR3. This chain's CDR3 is CASSRRHGQGEQYF. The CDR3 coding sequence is TGTGCCAGCAGCCGCCGACATGGACAGGGCGAGCAGTACTTC.

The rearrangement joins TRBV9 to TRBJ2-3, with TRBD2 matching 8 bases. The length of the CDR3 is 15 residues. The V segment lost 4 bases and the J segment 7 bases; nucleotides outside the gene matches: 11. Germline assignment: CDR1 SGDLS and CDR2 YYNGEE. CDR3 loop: CASSLSVAGMHTQYF. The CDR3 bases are TGTGCCAGCAGCCTCTCGGTAGCGGGGATGCATACGCAGTATTTT.

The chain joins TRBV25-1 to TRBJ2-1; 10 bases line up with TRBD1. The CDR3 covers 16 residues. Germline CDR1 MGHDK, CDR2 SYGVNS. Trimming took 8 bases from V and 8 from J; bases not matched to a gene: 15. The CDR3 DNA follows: TGTGCCAGCTCTGAAGCCGGGACAGGGGATGTGCATGAGCAGTTCTTC. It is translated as CASSEAGTGDVHEQFF.

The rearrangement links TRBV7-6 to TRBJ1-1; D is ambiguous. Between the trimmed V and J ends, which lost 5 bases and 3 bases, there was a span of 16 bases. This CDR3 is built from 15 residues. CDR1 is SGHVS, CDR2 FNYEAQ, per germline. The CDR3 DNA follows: TGTGCCAGCAGCAATCAGCCGGGGTCGGACACTGAAGCTTTCTTT. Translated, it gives CASSNQPGSDTEAFF. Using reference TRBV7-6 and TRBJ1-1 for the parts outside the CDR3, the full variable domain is GAGVSQSPRYKVTKRGQDVALRCDPISGHVSLYWYRQALGQGPEFLTYFNYEAQQDKSGLPNDRFSAERPEGSISTLTIQRTEQRDSAMYRCASSNQPGSDTEAFFGQGTRLTVV.

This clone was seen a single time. CDR3 DNA sequence: TGTGCCAGCAGTCAGGACCACAGGGATGGTTCACCCCTCCACTTT. This translates into CASSQDHRDGSPLHF. V is TRBV11-2 and J is TRBJ1-6; D perhaps matches TRBD1 (6 bases). The CDR3 covers 15 residues. Germline CDR1 reads SGHAT; CDR2 reads FQNNGV. Trimming removed 6 bases at V and 9 bases at J, with 18 bases between.